This is a list of T cell receptor beta chains from one sample in a study of identifying expanded T cells in peripheral blood. The data were produced by immunoSEQ multiplex PCR, yet TCRdb's version contains in-frame clones alone and is incomplete. The sample has some 65,000 clones; about 80% are singletons. Sample: blood. The receptors come from a person aged 18 to 70 in good health. Each CDR3 is given with its conserved first and last residue. The D gene is left open where the match is weak. Expanded clones are given a class, and other clones once, few, many or no size at all.

>TRBD2|TRBV5-1|TRBJ2-3|-
CASSFGLAGGGVMDTQYF
TGCGCCAGCAGTTTCGGACTAGCGGGAGGAGGGGTGATGGATACGCAGTATTTT
>-|TRBV11-3|TRBJ2-7|-
CASSPGTGQYF
TGTGCCAGCAGCCCTGGGACTGGGCAGTACTTC
>TRBD2|TRBV10-2|TRBJ2-7|once
CASSLAGGPREQYF
TGCGCCAGCAGCCTAGCGGGAGGGCCGCGTGAGCAGTACTTC
>TRBD1|TRBV15|TRBJ2-7|-
CATSREAGQGFEEQYF
TGTGCCACCAGCAGAGAGGCGGGACAGGGGTTTGAGGAGCAGTACTTC
>-|TRBV27|TRBJ1-1|few
CASSSDSRVEAFF
TGTGCCAGCAGTTCGGACAGTAGGGTTGAAGCTTTCTTT
>TRBD1|TRBV6-4|TRBJ1-5|-
CASSAGTGGNQPQHF
TGTGCCAGCAGTGCCGGGACAGGGGGCAATCAGCCCCAGCATTTT
>-|TRBV6-1|TRBJ1-4|once
CASSLTDRNEKLFF
TGTGCCAGCAGCCTGACAGACCGTAATGAAAAACTGTTTTTT
>TRBD2|TRBV7-9|TRBJ2-7|-
CASSDASGLYEQYF
TGTGCCAGCAGTGACGCTAGCGGGTTATACGAGCAGTACTTC
>-|TRBV5-1|TRBJ1-2|-
CASSLGTVDGYTF
TGCGCCAGCAGCTTGGGGACAGTGGATGGCTACACCTTC
>-|TRBV11-1|TRBJ1-4|-
CASSPVTRANEKLFF
TGTGCCAGCAGCCCTGTGACACGAGCTAATGAAAAACTGTTTTTT
>TRBD1|TRBV4-1|TRBJ1-2|-
CASSQGQGIGYTF
TGCGCCAGCAGCCAGGGACAGGGTATTGGCTACACCTTC
>TRBD1|TRBV7-9|TRBJ2-3|-
CASSNRQGGRDTQYF
TGTGCCAGCAGCAATCGACAGGGCGGGCGGGATACGCAGTATTTT
>TRBD2|TRBV4-1|TRBJ2-3|-
CASSRGGLAGYTDTQYF
TGCGCCAGCAGCCGAGGGGGGCTAGCGGGATATACAGATACGCAGTATTTT
>-|TRBV7-3|TRBJ2-5|-
CASSPVGGQEETQYF
TGTGCCAGCAGCCCAGTTGGGGGGCAGGAAGAGACCCAGTACTTC
>-|TRBV30|TRBJ1-1|-
CAWSVKPYTEAFF
TGTGCCTGGAGTGTAAAACCCTACACTGAAGCTTTCTTT
>TRBD1|TRBV13|TRBJ2-5|-
CASSLGTAAYQETQYF
TGTGCCAGCAGCCTCGGGACAGCAGCCTACCAAGAGACCCAGTACTTC
>-|TRBV6-6|TRBJ1-4|-
CAAKSGGATNEKLFF
TGTGCCGCAAAGTCGGGGGGAGCAACTAATGAAAAACTGTTTTTT
>TRBD1|TRBV6-5|TRBJ1-2|-
CASWTGELGNYGYTF
TGTGCCAGCTGGACAGGGGAGTTAGGTAACTATGGCTACACCTTC
>-|TRBV11-2|TRBJ2-3|-
CASSLDLRGSTDTQYF
TGTGCCAGCAGCTTAGATCTACGGGGTAGCACAGATACGCAGTATTTT
>-|TRBV6-5|TRBJ2-7|-
CASSQKRGQYEQYF
TGTGCCAGCAGTCAAAAGAGGGGTCAGTACGAGCAGTACTTC
>TRBD2|TRBV5-6|TRBJ2-3|-
CASSLALAGGAADTQYF
TGTGCCAGCAGCTTGGCACTAGCGGGAGGAGCAGCAGATACGCAGTATTTT
>-|TRBV9|TRBJ2-7|-
CASSVGDVGSYEQYF
TGTGCCAGCAGCGTAGGGGACGTGGGTTCCTACGAGCAGTACTTC
>-|TRBV5-6|TRBJ1-1|-
CASSPGHTRGTEAFF
TGTGCCAGCAGCCCCGGACACACCAGGGGCACTGAAGCTTTCTTT
>-|TRBV9|TRBJ2-3|once
CASSAGQGLGTDTQYF
TGTGCCAGCAGCGCCGGTCAGGGGTTGGGTACAGATACGCAGTATTTT
>TRBD1|TRBV5-1|TRBJ2-7|-
CASSPGQGALNEQYF
TGCGCCAGCAGCCCCGGACAGGGGGCCTTGAACGAGCAGTACTTC
>-|TRBV5-1|TRBJ2-5|-
CASSEKETQYF
TGCGCCAGCAGCGAAAAAGAGACCCAGTACTTC
>-|TRBV7-2|TRBJ1-2|-
CASSRLGGGTNLGGYTF
TGTGCCAGCAGCCGTTTAGGGGGAGGGACTAATCTCGGCGGCTACACCTTC
>TRBD1|TRBV2|TRBJ2-5|-
CASSPIIRQGARGETQYF
TGTGCCAGCAGCCCGATCATAAGACAGGGGGCCAGGGGGGAGACCCAGTACTTC